The present TCR beta chain was sequenced within a study of blood T cell repertoires in COVID-19. Study summary: The United States, Italy and Spain were the sources of the acute and convalescent COVID-19 samples. PBMCs, B-cell-depleted T cells, or T cells were the source of the cDNA or gDNA that made up the material.

While infection was still active, Seattle patients were enrolled and then followed longitudinally. The CDR3 has 16 residues. CDR1 and CDR2 (germline): SNHLY, FYNNEI. The trim removed 5 bases at V and 3 bases at J, leaving 9 bases unmatched. Authors' data handling: Estimated nucleated cell counts came from reference gene primer amplification. Produced via immunoSEQ multiplex PCR; TCRdb's table is partial and in-frame only. That table is the source of V, J and clone size, and D and trimming were worked out from the DNA. The data hold roughly 140,000 clones, with 75% to 90% observed a single time. The V gene is TRBV2, the J gene TRBJ1-3, with TRBD1 matching 8 bases. The clonotype comes from a woman aged 55-69 years with COVID-19, enrolled during active disease. The sequenced sample was peripheral blood. The CDR3, as DNA: TGTGCCAGCAGTAGTACGCAGGGGGCTAGTGGAAACACCATATATTTT. Protein: CASSSTQGASGNTIYF.